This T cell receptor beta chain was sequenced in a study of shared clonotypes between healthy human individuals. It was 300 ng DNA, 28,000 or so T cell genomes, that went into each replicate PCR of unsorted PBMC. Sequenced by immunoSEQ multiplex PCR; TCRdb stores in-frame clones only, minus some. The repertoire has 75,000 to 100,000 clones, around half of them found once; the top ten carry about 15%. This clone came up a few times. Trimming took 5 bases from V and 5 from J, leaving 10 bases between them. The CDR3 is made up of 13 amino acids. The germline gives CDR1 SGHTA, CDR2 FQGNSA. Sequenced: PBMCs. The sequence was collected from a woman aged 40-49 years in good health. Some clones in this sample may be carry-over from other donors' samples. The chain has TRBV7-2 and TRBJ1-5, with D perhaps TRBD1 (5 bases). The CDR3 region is CASSPRGDQPQHF. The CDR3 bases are TGTGCCAGCAGCCCCCGAGGGGATCAGCCCCAGCATTTT.